One and the same sample provided the 26 T cell receptor beta chains below, sequenced in a study of T cells in Graves' hyperthyroidism and ophthalmopathy. RNA transcripts provided the source from which TCR beta CDR3 regions were amplified. TCR CDR3 underwent first-round RT-PCR with the HTBI primer set. Each CDR3 protein gets one entry after TCRdb re-called the multiplex PCR reads with MiXCR. The sample carries hundreds of thousands of distinct CDR3 sequences, more than 15% recorded once. The sequencing sample was made of blood. These receptors all come from a woman in her thirties or forties with Graves' ophthalmopathy.

This clonotype was seen more than once but under ten times. This rearrangement joins TRBV19 to TRBJ1-5, with 7 bases that match TRBD1. This CDR3 is built from 13 residues. J lost 4 bases, V lost 10 bases, and 7 bases had no gene match. The germline CDR1 and CDR2 sequences are LNHDA and SQIVND (reference sequence). The CDR3 DNA reads TGTGCCACCTCGGGACAGCTAAATCAGCCCCAGCATTTT. Translated: CATSGQLNQPQHF. Full variable domain (rest looked up from reference TRBV19 and TRBJ1-5): DGGITQSPKYLFRKEGQNVTLSCEQNLNHDAMYWYRQDPGQGLRLIYYSQIVNDFQKGDIAEGYSVSREKKESFPLTVTSAQKNPTAFYLCATSGQLNQPQHFGDGTRLSIL.

As for this clonotype: Since a much larger clone is just one base distant, this may be a read error. V usage is TRBV7-9 and J usage is TRBJ2-1, with 8 bases aligning to TRBD1. The CDR3 runs 15 residues. Germline assignment: CDR1 SEHNR and CDR2 FQNEAQ (reference sequence). J was trimmed by 8 bases and V by 6 bases; bases with no gene match: 12. The CDR3 protein is CASSSTGTGVDEQFF. In DNA, the CDR3 is TGTGCCAGCAGTTCAACCGGGACAGGTGTGGATGAGCAGTTCTTC.

This clonotype was observed at least ten times. V usage is TRBV2 and J usage is TRBJ2-3; 9 bases line up with TRBD1. Germline values: CDR1 SNHLY, CDR2 FYNNEI. Unmatched junction bases numbered 5, after V lost 5 bases and J lost 2 bases. This CDR3 is 15 amino acids long. CDR3 DNA: TGTGCCAGCAGTTTTCGGGACAGGGTCACAGATACGCAGTATTTT. Translating gives CASSFRDRVTDTQYF.

To note about this clonotype: Mismatch with germline at one junction end may stem from a read error. The V call is TRBV7-2, the J call TRBJ2-1; tentatively, D is TRBD1 (6 bases). The CDR3 totals 14 residues. The germline CDR1 and CDR2 sequences are SGHTA and FQGNSA. The CDR3 bases are TGTGCCGGCAGCTTTATCACAGGGTACAATGAGCAGTTCTTC. This codes for CAGSFITGYNEQFF.

This clonotype showed up many times. J is TRBJ1-1 and V is TRBV5-1; D is unclear. This CDR3 has 14 residues. Germline CDR1 and CDR2: SGHRS and YFSETQ. V lost 0 bases, J lost 4 bases, and 10 bases lay in between. The CDR3 region is CASSLGSGSTEAFF. In nucleotides, the CDR3 is TGCGCCAGCAGCTTGGGGTCGGGTTCCACTGAAGCTTTCTTT.

This clonotype has at least ten counts. The chain couples TRBV5-1 to TRBJ2-7, with TRBD1 identical over 7 bases. Germline V gene data show CDR1 as SGHRS and CDR2 as YFSETQ. The J segment lost 3 bases and the V segment lost 0 bases, leaving 3 bases of the junction unmatched. The CDR3 length is 14 residues. The CDR3 region has the DNA TGCGCCAGCAGCTTGGGCAGGGGGTACTACGAGCAGTACTTC. Translation: CASSLGRGYYEQYF.

In this sample, this clonotype turned up many times. This chain connects TRBV18 to TRBJ2-5, with TRBD1 identical over 10 bases. V trimming: 8 bases; J trimming: 5 bases; junction bases outside the gene matches: 8. Germline V CDR1 and CDR2: KGHSH, LQKENI. This CDR3 region has 14 residues. The CDR3 reads CASSPGTGVETQYF. As DNA, the CDR3 is TGTGCCAGCAGCCCAGGGACAGGGGTTGAGACCCAGTACTTC. Together with reference TRBV18 and TRBJ2-5, the CDR3 gives the full variable domain: NAGVMQNPRHLVRRRGQEARLRCSPMKGHSHVYWYRQLPEEGLKFMVYLQKENIIDESGMPKERFSAEFPKEGPSILRIQQVVRGDSAAYFCASSPGTGVETQYFGPGTRLLVL.

This clonotype was detected many times. The rearrangement joins TRBV2 to TRBJ2-3; 11 bases align to TRBD2. Germline V gene sequence: CDR1 SNHLY, CDR2 FYNNEI. Trimming at V came to 7 bases and at J to 4 bases, leaving 7 bases not matched to a gene. This CDR3 is built from 15 residues. CDR3 loop: CASKRASGRSDTQYF. The CDR3 DNA reads as TGTGCCAGCAAAAGGGCTAGCGGGAGGTCAGATACGCAGTATTTT.

This clonotype has at least ten counts. V gene TRBV2 combines with J gene TRBJ1-5, with 8 bases identical to TRBD1. Trimming cost V 6 bases and J 9 bases; bases outside gene matches: 13. CDR3 size: 15 residues. From germline, CDR1 is SNHLY and CDR2 FYNNEI. CDR3 loop: CASSALGQGGGPQHF. Here the CDR3 DNA reads TGTGCCAGCAGCGCCCTCGGACAGGGCGGGGGGCCCCAGCATTTT.

The chain has TRBV5-1 and TRBJ1-4; D gene unclear. The ends were cut back, 1 base at V and 7 bases at J, with 5 bases in the middle. CDR3 size: 12 residues. The V gene's germline CDR1 is SGHRS and CDR2 YFSETQ. The CDR3 sequence is CASSLKGEKLFF. CDR3 in DNA: TGCGCCAGCAGCTTGAAGGGTGAAAAACTGTTTTTT. The full variable domain, its missing parts supplied by reference TRBV5-1 and TRBJ1-4, is KAGVTQTPRYLIKTRGQQVTLSCSPISGHRSVSWYQQTPGQGLQFLFEYFSETQRNKGNFPGRFSGRQFSNSRSEMNVSTLELGDSALYLCASSLKGEKLFFGSGTQLSVL.

This clonotype came up many times. The chain has TRBV11-2 and TRBJ2-7; 7 bases line up with TRBD1. CDR3 length: 15 amino acids. Losses at the gene ends were 5 bases for V and 0 bases for J; bases not matched to a gene: 7. CDR1 is SGHAT, CDR2 FQNNGV, per germline. DNA for the CDR3: TGTGCCAGCAGCCCGGGACAGCTGAGCTCCTACGAGCAGTACTTC. It encodes CASSPGQLSSYEQYF.

In its sample, this clonotype was seen a few times. This sequence joins TRBV30 and TRBJ2-1; D gene unclear. Germline CDR1 reads GTSNPN; CDR2 reads SVGIG (reference sequence). The V gene lost 0 bases and the J gene lost 8 bases, with 11 bases spanning the gap. This CDR3 has 13 amino acids. The CDR3: CAWSVKVSDEQFF. The CDR3 coding sequence is TGTGCCTGGAGTGTAAAGGTTTCGGATGAGCAGTTCTTC.

This clonotype was counted between two and nine times. The rearrangement links TRBV14 to TRBJ2-7; D tentatively fits TRBD1 or TRBD2 (6 bases each). Germline loops: CDR1 SGHDN, CDR2 FVKESK. V lost 2 bases and J lost 4, with 18 bases in between. The CDR3 is 16 amino acids. The CDR3 region is CASSQKGGTRRYEQYF. CDR3 DNA sequence: TGTGCCAGCAGCCAAAAAGGGGGGACTCGAAGATACGAGCAGTACTTC.

This clonotype was seen at least ten times. The gene calls are TRBV20-1 and TRBJ2-4; 7 bases match TRBD2. The CDR3 runs to 15 residues. CDR1 is DFQATT and CDR2 is SNEGSKA in the germline V gene (reference sequence). Losses at the gene ends were 5 bases for V and 10 bases for J; bases not matched to a gene: 17. In nucleotides, the CDR3 is TGCAGTGCTCTAGCGGTGGGCAGCATCCAATGGATTCAGTACTTC. Its protein is CSALAVGSIQWIQYF.

This clonotype was detected many times. This rearrangement joins TRBV11-2 to TRBJ2-1; no definite D call. The CDR3 sequence is 14 residues long. From germline, CDR1 is SGHAT and CDR2 FQNNGV. V gave up 8 bases and J gave up 2 bases, with 13 bases separating them. This chain's CDR3 is CASSEQPPYNEQFF. The CDR3 coding sequence is TGTGCCAGCTCTGAACAGCCTCCCTACAATGAGCAGTTCTTC.

This clonotype was observed many times. The chain couples TRBV12-3 or TRBV12-4 to TRBJ2-7, with 7 bases that match TRBD2. Unmatched junction bases numbered 17, after V lost 7 bases and J lost 5 bases. The CDR3 covers 16 residues. For the CDR3, the DNA is TGTGCCAGCACCGAAGCGGGGACCTCCTCGAGAAACGAGCAGTACTTC. Its protein product is CASTEAGTSSRNEQYF.

This clonotype was observed a few times. This chain joins TRBV19 and TRBJ1-5; no reliable D call. This CDR3 is 15 amino acids long. V lost 3 bases, J lost 0 bases, and 9 bases lay in between. Germline loops: CDR1 LNHDA, CDR2 SQIVND (reference sequence). This CDR3 is CASSIGGFSNQPQHF. CDR3 DNA: TGTGCCAGTAGTATCGGAGGGTTTAGCAATCAGCCCCAGCATTTT.

This clonotype was seen more than once but under ten times. The chain is built from TRBV5-1 and TRBJ1-1; weak D call: TRBD1 (6 bases). The V gene lost 4 bases and the J gene lost 0 bases, with 13 bases spanning the gap. The CDR3 has 15 residues. Germline CDR1 is SGHRS and CDR2 is YFSETQ. CDR3 nucleotides: TGCGCCAGCAGCGAAGACAGGCCCATGAACACTGAAGCTTTCTTT. Translation gives CASSEDRPMNTEAFF.

The chain combines TRBV19 with TRBJ2-1; TRBD1 aligns across 10 bases. The trim removed 7 bases at V and 6 bases at J, leaving 9 bases unmatched. Germline CDR1 is LNHDA and CDR2 is SQIVND (reference sequence). This CDR3 has 15 amino acids. The chain's CDR3 is CASTYGTGAFNEQFF. CDR3 nucleotides: TGTGCCAGTACTTACGGGACAGGGGCGTTCAATGAGCAGTTCTTC.

This clonotype was observed a few times. The chain links TRBV25-1 to TRBJ2-5; no clear D gene. The CDR3 is 13 residues long. The V gene's germline CDR1 is MGHDK and CDR2 SYGVNS. V gave up 4 bases and J gave up 7 bases, with 13 bases separating them. In nucleotides, the CDR3 is TGTGCCAGCAGTGCCCACGGTTCGGGGACCCAGTACTTC. It yields the protein CASSAHGSGTQYF.

This sequence joins TRBV6-1 and TRBJ1-2; tentatively, D is TRBD1 (6 bases). Looked up from germline, CDR1 is MNHNS and CDR2 is SASEGT. This CDR3 spans 12 amino acids. V was trimmed by 8 bases and J by 8 bases, leaving 15 bases between them. The CDR3 bases are TGTGCCAGCTGGACAGTGGTAATAGGCTACACCTTC. Its translation: CASWTVVIGYTF.

CDR3 residues: CASSDVGGANVLTF. In DNA, the CDR3 is TGTGCCAGCAGTGATGTCGGGGGAGCCAACGTCCTGACTTTC. V and J are TRBV6-1 and TRBJ2-6, with D perhaps matching TRBD2 (6 bases). V lost 3 bases, J lost 7 bases, and 10 bases lay in between. The CDR3 totals 14 residues. Germline V gives CDR1 MNHNS, CDR2 SASEGT.

This chain links TRBV7-9 with TRBJ2-5, with D possibly TRBD1 on 6 matching bases. CDR3 length: 15 residues. The germline CDR1 and CDR2 sequences are SEHNR and FQNEAQ (reference sequence). Trimming took off 0 bases at V and 5 bases at J, with 13 bases between the two ends. CDR3 DNA: TGTGCCAGCAGCTTAGCACGGACAGTCAGGGAGACCCAGTACTTC. Protein product: CASSLARTVRETQYF.

The table lists this clonotype with a few counts. V usage is TRBV27 and J usage is TRBJ2-7; 10 nucleotides line up with TRBD1. The CDR3 length is 15 residues. The V gene's germline CDR1 is MNHEY and CDR2 SMNVEV (reference sequence). V was clipped by 3 bases and J by 1 base; unmatched bases: 3. CDR3 sequence: CASSFSGQGSYEQYF. The CDR3 nucleotides are TGTGCCAGCAGTTTCTCGGGACAGGGGTCCTACGAGCAGTACTTC.

This clonotype occurred many times. This chain joins TRBV3-1 and TRBJ1-1; no definite D call. The length of the CDR3 is 13 residues. Per germline, CDR1 LGHDT and CDR2 YNNKEL (reference sequence). V gave up 5 bases and J gave up 3 bases, with 10 bases separating them. CDR3 coding DNA: TGTGCCAGCAGCTTTCGGGGTCACACTGAAGCTTTCTTT. It yields the protein CASSFRGHTEAFF.

This chain joins TRBV27 and TRBJ1-2, with TRBD1 identical over 8 bases. V was pared by 3 bases and J by 3 bases, with 12 bases of the junction left unmatched. Germline V gives CDR1 MNHEY, CDR2 SMNVEV (reference sequence). This CDR3 contains 17 residues. CDR3 nucleotides: TGTGCCAGCAGTTTCACAGCAGGGGGCGTGAAGGACTATGGCTACACCTTC. Translated, it gives CASSFTAGGVKDYGYTF.